This TCR beta chain was documented in a study of blood T cell repertoires in COVID-19. About the research overall: Spain, Italy and the United States supplied samples that represented acute and convalescent COVID-19. Nucleic acid was either cDNA or gDNA, and it came from T cells, B-cell-depleted T cells, or PBMCs.

TCRdb keeps only in-frame clones here, not all; method: immunoSEQ multiplex PCR. The table lists 140,000 or so clones, approximately 90% of them singletons, with 8.6% in the top ten. CDR1 and CDR2 from the germline V gene are LGHNA and YNFKEQ. The CDR3 sequence is 12 residues long. The V end was cut by 1 base, the J end by 5 bases, with 5 bases between. The sequence derives from a woman aged 50 to 60 with active or convalescent COVID-19. Input material: peripheral blood. The V call is TRBV4-2, the J call TRBJ1-1; D remains ambiguous. In DNA form, the CDR3 reads TGTGCCAGCAGCCAAGCCCAGACTGAAGCTTTCTTT. This encodes CASSQAQTEAFF.